This TCR beta chain was sequenced for a study of T cell responses to AZD1222 COVID-19 vaccine (dated by TCRdb to the early 2020s). For context, the study as a whole: A total of about 250 trial participants underwent TCR sequencing, of whom 200 to 220 had received two doses of AZD1222 and roughly 26 had received two doses of the MenACWY control vaccine. Enrollment into the trials was organized by age into subgroups of 18-55, 56-69 and 70-plus years, and those subgroups contained approximately 160, 26 and 62 TCR-sequenced participants, respectively.

The CDR3 regions of human TCRbeta chains were analyzed by immunosequencing. As for how the authors treated the data: Repertoire TCRs were checked for matches against a reference library of SARS-CoV-2-specific TCRs that had been generated using the MIRA antigen-specificity platform. Breadth meant the fraction of unique TCRs that were SARS-CoV-2-associated, whereas depth meant the fraction of total T cells that were SARS-CoV-2-associated. Using the MIRA data, each spike-specific TCR was assigned both to the spike region to which the TCR was reactive and to a CD4 or CD8 class. Log10-transformed breadth and depth values were compared by one-way ANOVA with Sidak's multiple comparisons tests. TCRdb stores this immuneACCESS table with in-frame sequences only. Part of the clones is absent; in the studies checked, under half of the shortfall reflects unresolved V genes, and no reason is known for the rest. That table furnishes V, J and clone size, whereas the DNA furnished D and trimming. Recorded for this sample are 140,000 to 150,000 clones; roughly four fifths of them occurred a single time. The top ten constitute approximately 4% of the sample.

Spanning cysteine to valine, the CDR3 consists of 14 amino acids. Solely the CDR3 DNA is kept, with 42 bases framed from the first base. CDR1 and CDR2 (SGHKS, YYEKEE) derive from the germline V gene (reference sequence). V loses 1 base of germline sequence and J loses 4 bases, and the interval between the two ends is 12 bases. Overall study results and their limits: Reportedly, close to half of the unique spike-specific TCRs recognized epitopes lying outside the regions that are mutated in the B.1.351 and B.1.1.7 variants. A significant rise in spike-specific TCR breadth and depth was observed after two AZD1222 doses relative to day 0 and relative to MenACWY recipients. Participants were mostly white British, with more females than males. The authors suggested clonal diversity may have been underestimated. Conclusions about previously exposed vaccinees were limited because only a handful of AZD1222 recipients were SARS-CoV-2 seropositive at baseline. Because no day 14 peak-response samples were available, the repertoires could be characterized only after the peak T cell response. The 56-69-year group was small, and its depth increase did not reach significance, likely because of low power. CD4 TCRs associated with the vaccine covered the entire spike protein, and the dominant responses were in regions 160-218 and 743-854.

This clone was detected a few times. Its antigen remains unidentified. The input lacks base qualities; no much larger clone sits a single base away. What the time point label conveys for this sample: baseline before first vaccination. The treatment or condition label of this sample denotes: meningococcal conjugate vaccine given as trial control. The vaccinee samples were drawn from two UK trials, COV001 and COV002, one of which was a single-blind randomized controlled phase 2/3 trial testing AZD1222 (ChAdOx1 nCoV-19) in healthy adults. For TCRbeta chain sequencing, PBMC samples were collected from trial participants at day 0 and at day 28 after the second dose.

The chain is assembled from TRBV5-5 and TRBJ2-7, and the D gene may be TRBD1, 5 bases matching. This TCR was sampled from an adult in good health. The specimen comprised peripheral blood, sampled on day 0 of MenACWY control vaccination. CDR3 region: CASSLLDTSYEQYV. The sequenced DNA is TGTGCCAGCAGCTTGCTGGACACCTCTTACGAGCAGTACGTC.